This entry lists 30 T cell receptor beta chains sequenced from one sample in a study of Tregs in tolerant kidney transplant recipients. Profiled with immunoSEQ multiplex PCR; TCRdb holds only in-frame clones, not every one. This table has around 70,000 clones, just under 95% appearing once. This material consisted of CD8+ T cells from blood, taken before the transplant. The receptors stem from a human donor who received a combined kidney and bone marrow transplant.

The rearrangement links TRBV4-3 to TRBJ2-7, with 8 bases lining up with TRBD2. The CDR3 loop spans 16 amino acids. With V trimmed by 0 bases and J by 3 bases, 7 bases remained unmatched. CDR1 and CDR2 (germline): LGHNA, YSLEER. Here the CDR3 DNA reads TGCGCCAGCAGCCAAGATCTTAGACTAGCGAGCTACGAGCAGTACTTC. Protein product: CASSQDLRLASYEQYF.

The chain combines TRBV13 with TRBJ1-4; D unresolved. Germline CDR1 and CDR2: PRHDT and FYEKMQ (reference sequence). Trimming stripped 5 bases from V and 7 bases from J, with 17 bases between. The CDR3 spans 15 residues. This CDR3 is CASSTGPDTTEKLFF. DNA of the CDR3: TGTGCCAGCAGCACTGGGCCCGATACGACTGAAAAACTGTTTTTT.

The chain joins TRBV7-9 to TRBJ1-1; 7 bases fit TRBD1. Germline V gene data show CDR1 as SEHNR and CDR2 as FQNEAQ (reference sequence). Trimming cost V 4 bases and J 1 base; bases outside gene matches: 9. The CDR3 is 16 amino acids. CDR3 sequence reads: CASSSEGAVPNTEAFF. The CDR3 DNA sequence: TGTGCCAGCAGCTCCGAGGGGGCAGTCCCGAACACTGAAGCTTTCTTT.

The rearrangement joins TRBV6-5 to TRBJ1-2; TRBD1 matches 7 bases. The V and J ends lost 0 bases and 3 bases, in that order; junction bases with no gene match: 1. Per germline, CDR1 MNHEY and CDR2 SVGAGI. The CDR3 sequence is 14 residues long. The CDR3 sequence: CASSYSGQYYGYTF. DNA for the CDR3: TGTGCCAGCAGTTACTCGGGACAGTACTATGGCTACACCTTC.

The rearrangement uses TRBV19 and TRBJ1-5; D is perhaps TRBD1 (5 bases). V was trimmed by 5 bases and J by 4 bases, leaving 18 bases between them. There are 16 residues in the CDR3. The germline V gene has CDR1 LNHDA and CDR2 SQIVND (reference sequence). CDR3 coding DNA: TGTGCCAGTAGTCAGGGCTACACAGGATCAAATCAGCCCCAGCATTTT. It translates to CASSQGYTGSNQPQHF.

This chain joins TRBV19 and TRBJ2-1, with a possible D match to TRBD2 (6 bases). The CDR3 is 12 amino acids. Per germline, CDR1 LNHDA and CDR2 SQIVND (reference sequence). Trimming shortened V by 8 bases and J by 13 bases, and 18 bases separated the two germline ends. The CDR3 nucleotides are TGTGCCAGTTTTCAGGCGGGGAGCACCCAGTTCTTC. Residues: CASFQAGSTQFF.

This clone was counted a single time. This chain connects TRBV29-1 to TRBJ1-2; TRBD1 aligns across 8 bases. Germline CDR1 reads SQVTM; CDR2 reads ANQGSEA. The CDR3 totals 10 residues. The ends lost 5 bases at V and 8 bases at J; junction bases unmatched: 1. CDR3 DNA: TGCAGCGTTAGGGACAGGGGCTACACCTTC. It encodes CSVRDRGYTF.

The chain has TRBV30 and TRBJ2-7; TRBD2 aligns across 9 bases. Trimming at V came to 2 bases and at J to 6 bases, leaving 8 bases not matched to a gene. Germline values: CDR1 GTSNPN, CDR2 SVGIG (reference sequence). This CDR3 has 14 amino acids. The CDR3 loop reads CAWSYVSGSSEQYF. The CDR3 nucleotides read TGTGCCTGGAGTTATGTTAGCGGGAGTAGCGAGCAGTACTTC.

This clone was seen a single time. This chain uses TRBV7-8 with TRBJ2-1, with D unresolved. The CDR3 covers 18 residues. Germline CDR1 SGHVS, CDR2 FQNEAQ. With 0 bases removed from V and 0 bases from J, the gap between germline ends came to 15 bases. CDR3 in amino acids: CASSLASPIDVSYNEQFF. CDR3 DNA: TGTGCCAGCAGCTTAGCTAGCCCTATAGACGTCTCCTACAATGAGCAGTTCTTC.

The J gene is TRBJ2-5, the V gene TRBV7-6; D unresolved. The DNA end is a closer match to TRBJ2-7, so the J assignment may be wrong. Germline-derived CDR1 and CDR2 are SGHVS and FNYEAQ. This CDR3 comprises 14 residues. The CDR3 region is CASRPQVSAYEQYF. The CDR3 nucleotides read TGTGCCAGCAGACCTCAGGTTTCAGCCTACGAGCAGTACTTC.

CDR3 nucleotide sequence: TGTGCCACCACCCTCTCTAGCGGGAGTAACTACGAGCAGTACTTC. Translating gives CATTLSSGSNYEQYF. V usage is TRBV10-3 and J usage is TRBJ2-7; 10 nucleotides agree with TRBD2. The V and J ends lost 10 bases and 3 bases, in that order; junction bases with no gene match: 12. Germline V gene data show CDR1 as ENHRY and CDR2 as SYGVKD. The CDR3 loop spans 15 amino acids.

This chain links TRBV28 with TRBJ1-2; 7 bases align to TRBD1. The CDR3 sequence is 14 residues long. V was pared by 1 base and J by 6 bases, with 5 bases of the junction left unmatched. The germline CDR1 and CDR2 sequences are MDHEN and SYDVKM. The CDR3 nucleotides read TGTGCCAGCAGTTTATTAGGGGGCGCGGATGGCTACACCTTC. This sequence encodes CASSLLGGADGYTF.

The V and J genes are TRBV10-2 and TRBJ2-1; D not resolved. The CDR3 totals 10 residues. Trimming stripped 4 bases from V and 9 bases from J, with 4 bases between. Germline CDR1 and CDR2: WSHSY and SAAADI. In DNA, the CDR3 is TGCGCCAGCAGTGGGGCTGAGCAGTTCTTC. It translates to CASSGAEQFF.

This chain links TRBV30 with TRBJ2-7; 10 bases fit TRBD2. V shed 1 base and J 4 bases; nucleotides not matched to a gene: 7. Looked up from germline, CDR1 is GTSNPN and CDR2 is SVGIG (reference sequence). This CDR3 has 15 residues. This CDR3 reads CAWSGVLAGDYEQYF. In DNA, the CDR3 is TGTGCCTGGAGTGGTGTTCTAGCGGGAGATTACGAGCAGTACTTC.

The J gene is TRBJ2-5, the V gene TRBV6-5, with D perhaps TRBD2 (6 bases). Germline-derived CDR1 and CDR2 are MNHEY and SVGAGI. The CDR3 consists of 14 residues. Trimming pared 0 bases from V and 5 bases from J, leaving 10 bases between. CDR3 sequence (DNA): TGTGCCAGCAGTTACTCCGGCGGAGGGGAGACCCAGTACTTC. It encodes CASSYSGGGETQYF.

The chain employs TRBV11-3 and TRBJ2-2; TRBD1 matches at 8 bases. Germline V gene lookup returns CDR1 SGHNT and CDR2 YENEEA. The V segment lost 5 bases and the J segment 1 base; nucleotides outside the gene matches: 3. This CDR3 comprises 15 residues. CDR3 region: CASSVDRGNTGELFF. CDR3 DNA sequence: TGTGCCAGCAGCGTTGACAGGGGGAACACCGGGGAGCTGTTTTTT.

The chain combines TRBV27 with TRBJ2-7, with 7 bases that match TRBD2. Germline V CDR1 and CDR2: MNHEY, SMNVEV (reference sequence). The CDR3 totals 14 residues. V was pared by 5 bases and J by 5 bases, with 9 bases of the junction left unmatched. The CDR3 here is CASSRERELDEQYF. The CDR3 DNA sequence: TGTGCCAGCAGTCGCGAGCGGGAACTAGACGAGCAGTACTTC.

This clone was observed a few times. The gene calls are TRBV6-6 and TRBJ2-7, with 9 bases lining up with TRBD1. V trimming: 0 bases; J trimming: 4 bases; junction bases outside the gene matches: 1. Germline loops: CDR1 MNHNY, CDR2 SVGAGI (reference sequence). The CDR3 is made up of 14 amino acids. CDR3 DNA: TGTGCCAGCAGTTACTCGGGACAGGGTTACGAGCAGTACTTC. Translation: CASSYSGQGYEQYF.

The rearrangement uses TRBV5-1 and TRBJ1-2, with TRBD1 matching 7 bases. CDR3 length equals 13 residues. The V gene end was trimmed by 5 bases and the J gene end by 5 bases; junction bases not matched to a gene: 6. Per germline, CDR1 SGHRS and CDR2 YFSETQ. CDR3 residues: CASSFGTDYGYTF. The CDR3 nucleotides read TGCGCCAGCAGTTTTGGGACAGATTATGGCTACACCTTC.

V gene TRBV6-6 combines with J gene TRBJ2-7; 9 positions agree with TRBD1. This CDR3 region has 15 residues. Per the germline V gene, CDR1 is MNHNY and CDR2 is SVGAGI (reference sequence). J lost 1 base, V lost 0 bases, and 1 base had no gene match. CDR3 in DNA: TGTGCCAGCAGTTACTCGGACAGGGGATCCTACGAGCAGTACTTC. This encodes CASSYSDRGSYEQYF.

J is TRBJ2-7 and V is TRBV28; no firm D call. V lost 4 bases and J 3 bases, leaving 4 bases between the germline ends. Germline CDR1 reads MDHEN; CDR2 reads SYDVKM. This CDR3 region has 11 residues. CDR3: CASSSVYEQYF. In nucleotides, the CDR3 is TGTGCCAGCAGTTCTGTCTACGAGCAGTACTTC.

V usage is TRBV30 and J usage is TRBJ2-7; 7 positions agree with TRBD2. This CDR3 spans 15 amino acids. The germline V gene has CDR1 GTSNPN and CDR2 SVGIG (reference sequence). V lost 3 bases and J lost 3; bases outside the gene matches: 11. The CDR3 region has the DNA TGTGCCTGGAGGGGTGCAGCGGGGCTATTCTACGAGCAGTACTTC. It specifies CAWRGAAGLFYEQYF.

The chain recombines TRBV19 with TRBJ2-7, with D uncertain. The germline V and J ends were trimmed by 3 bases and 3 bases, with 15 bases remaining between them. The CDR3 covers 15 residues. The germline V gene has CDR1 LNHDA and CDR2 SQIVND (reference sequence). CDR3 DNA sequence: TGTGCCAGTAGTATTAGTTCTGGCAGACTCTACGAGCAGTACTTC. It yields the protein CASSISSGRLYEQYF.

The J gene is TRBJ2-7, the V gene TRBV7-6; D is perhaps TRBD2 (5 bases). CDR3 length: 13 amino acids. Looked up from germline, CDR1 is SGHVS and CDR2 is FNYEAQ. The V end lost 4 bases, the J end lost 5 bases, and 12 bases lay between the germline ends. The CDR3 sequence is CASSWTDSNEQYF. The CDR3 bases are TGTGCCAGCAGCTGGACGGACTCTAACGAGCAGTACTTC.

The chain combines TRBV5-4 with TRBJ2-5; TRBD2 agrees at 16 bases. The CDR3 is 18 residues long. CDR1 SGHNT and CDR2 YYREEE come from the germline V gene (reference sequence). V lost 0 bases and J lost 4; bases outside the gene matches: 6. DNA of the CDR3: TGTGCCAGCAGCTTGGTTGGGACTAGCGGGGGGGCCCGAGAGACCCAGTACTTC. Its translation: CASSLVGTSGGARETQYF.

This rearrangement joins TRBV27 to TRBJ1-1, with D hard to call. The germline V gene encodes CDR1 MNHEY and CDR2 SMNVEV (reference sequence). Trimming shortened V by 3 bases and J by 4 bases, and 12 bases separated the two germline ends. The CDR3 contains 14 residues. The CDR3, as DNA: TGTGCCAGCAGTTTCGAGGGTTTTGGCACTGAAGCTTTCTTT. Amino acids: CASSFEGFGTEAFF.

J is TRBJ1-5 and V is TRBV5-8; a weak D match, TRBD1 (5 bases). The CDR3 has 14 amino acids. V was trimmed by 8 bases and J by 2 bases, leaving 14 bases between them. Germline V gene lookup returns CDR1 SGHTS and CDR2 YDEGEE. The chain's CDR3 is CASNQGGGNQPQHF. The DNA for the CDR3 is TGTGCCAGTAACCAGGGCGGGGGCAATCAGCCCCAGCATTTT.

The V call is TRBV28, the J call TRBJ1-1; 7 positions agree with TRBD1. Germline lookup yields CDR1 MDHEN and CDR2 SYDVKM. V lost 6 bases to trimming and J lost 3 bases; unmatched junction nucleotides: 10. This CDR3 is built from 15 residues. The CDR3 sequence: CASSPPQGSYTEAFF. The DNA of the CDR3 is TGTGCCAGCAGCCCCCCACAGGGGTCTTACACTGAAGCTTTCTTT.

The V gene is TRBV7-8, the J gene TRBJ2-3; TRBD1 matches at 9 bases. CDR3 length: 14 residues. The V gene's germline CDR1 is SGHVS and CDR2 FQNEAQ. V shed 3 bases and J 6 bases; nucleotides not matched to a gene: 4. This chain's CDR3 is CASSLGTGRDTQYF. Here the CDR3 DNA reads TGTGCCAGCAGCTTGGGGACAGGGAGGGATACGCAGTATTTT.

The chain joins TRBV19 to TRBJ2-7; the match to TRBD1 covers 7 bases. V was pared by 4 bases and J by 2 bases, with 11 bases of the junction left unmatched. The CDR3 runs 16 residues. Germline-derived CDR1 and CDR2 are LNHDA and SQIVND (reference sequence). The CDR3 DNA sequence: TGTGCCAGTAGTACGTGGGACAGAGGGCCCACCTACGAGCAGTACTTC. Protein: CASSTWDRGPTYEQYF. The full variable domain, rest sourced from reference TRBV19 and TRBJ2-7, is DGGITQSPKYLFRKEGQNVTLSCEQNLNHDAMYWYRQDPGQGLRLIYYSQIVNDFQKGDIAEGYSVSREKKESFPLTVTSAQKNPTAFYLCASSTWDRGPTYEQYFGPGTRLTVT.